The clone carrying this T cell receptor (beta chain) was observed a handful of times. Its antigen is not known. The entry originates in a study of beta chain features in type 1 diabetes. This CDR3 has 14 residues. V lost 4 bases and J 3 bases, leaving 12 bases between the germline ends. Germline CDR1 reads MNHEY; CDR2 reads SMNVEV (reference sequence). The entirety of the isolated RNA underwent reverse transcription, so expressed TCRB transcripts were sequenced. Using immunoSEQ multiplex PCR, the repertoire was profiled, and TCRdb retains in-frame clones only, with some absent. The data show about 230,000 clones, 15% to 20% seen once. General study points: TCRB CDR3 length was moderately but significantly reduced in all four CD4+ subsets of Type 1 diabetes patients.

Sequenced sample: naive CD4+ T cells from blood. The rearrangement uses TRBV27 and TRBJ1-2, with D tentatively TRBD1 (6 bases). The clonotype comes from a man aged 25-45 years with type 1 diabetes. CDR3 region: CASSSGGGDYGYTF. The DNA of the CDR3 is TGTGCCAGCAGTTCAGGAGGGGGAGACTATGGCTACACCTTC.